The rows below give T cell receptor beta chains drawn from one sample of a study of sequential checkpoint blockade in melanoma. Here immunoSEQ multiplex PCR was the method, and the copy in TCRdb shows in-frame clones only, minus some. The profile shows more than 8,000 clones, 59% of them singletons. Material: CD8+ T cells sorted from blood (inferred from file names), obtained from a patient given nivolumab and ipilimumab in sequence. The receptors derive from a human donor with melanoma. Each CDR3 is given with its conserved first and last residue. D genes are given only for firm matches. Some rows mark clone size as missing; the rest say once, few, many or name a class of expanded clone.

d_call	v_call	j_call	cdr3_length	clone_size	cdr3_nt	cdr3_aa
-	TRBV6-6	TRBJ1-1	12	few	TGTGCCAGCAGTTACCCAAACACTGAAGCTTTCTTT	CASSYPNTEAFF
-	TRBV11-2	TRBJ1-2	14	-	TGTGCCAGCAGCTTAGAGTCATCCCGAACGGCGGGCACCTTC	CASSLESSRTAGTF
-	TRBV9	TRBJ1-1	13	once	TGTGCCAGCAGCCAGACAGGGAACACTGAAGCTTTCTTT	CASSQTGNTEAFF
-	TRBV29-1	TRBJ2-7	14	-	TGCAGCGTTGTAGGCGGGGACAGTATCTACGAGCAGTACTTC	CSVVGGDSIYEQYF
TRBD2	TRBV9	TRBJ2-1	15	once	TGTGCCAGCAGCGCAGGACTAGCGGGGGGTTATGAGCAGTTCTTC	CASSAGLAGGYEQFF
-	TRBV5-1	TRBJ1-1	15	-	TGCGCCAGCAGCGGGGCGCGCAGGGGCAACACTGAAGCTTTCTTT	CASSGARRGNTEAFF
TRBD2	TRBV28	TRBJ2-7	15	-	TGTGCCAGCAGCAACTCGCGGGGGGGCCCCTACGAGCAGTACTTC	CASSNSRGGPYEQYF
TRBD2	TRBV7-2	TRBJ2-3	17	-	TGTGCCAGCAGCTTAGCTTATCGGGCTAGCGGGGGTCATACGCAGTATTTT	CASSLAYRASGGHTQYF
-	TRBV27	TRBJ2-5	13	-	TGTGCCAGCAGTTTATACCCAGGAAAGACCCAGTACTTC	CASSLYPGKTQYF
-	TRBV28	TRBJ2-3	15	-	TGTGCCAGCAGTTTAAGCGGCACCAGCACAGATACGCAGTATTTT	CASSLSGTSTDTQYF
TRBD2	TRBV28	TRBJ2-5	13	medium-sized	TGTGCCAGCAGTTTAGGGACTAGCGGCCTACAGTACTTC	CASSLGTSGLQYF
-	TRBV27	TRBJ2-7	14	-	TGTGCCAGCAGTTTACGGCGGGTATCCTACGAGCAGTACTTC	CASSLRRVSYEQYF
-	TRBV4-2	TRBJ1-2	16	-	TGTGCCAGCAGCTTAGAGGGAGGGGCCCCCAGCTATGGCTACACCTTC	CASSLEGGAPSYGYTF
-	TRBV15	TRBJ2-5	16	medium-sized	TGTGCCACCAGCAGAGGTGTACTGCTGTACCAAGAGACCCAGTACTTC	CATSRGVLLYQETQYF
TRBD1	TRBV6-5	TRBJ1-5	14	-	TGTGCCAGCAGGAAGACAGGGCGAAATCAGCCCCAGCATTTT	CASRKTGRNQPQHF
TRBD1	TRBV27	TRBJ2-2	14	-	TGTGCCAGCAGTTTCGACAGGGCAACCGGGGAGCTGTTTTTT	CASSFDRATGELFF
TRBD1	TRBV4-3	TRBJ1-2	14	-	TGCGCCAGCAGCCAAGATGAGGGGGCGTCGGTCTACACCTTC	CASSQDEGASVYTF
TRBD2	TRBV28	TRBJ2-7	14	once	TGTGCCAGCAGTTTATCGACTAGCGGCTACGAGCAGTACTTC	CASSLSTSGYEQYF
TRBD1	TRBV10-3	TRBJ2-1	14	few	TGTGCCATCAGAAGGGACAGCAGCTACAATGAGCAGTTCTTC	CAIRRDSSYNEQFF
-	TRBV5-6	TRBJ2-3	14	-	TGTGCCAGCAGCTCTCTCGGTAGTCGAGATACGCAGTATTTT	CASSSLGSRDTQYF
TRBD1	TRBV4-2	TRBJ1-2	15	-	TGTGCCAGCAGCCTCAGACCCGGGACAGACTATGGCTACACCTTC	CASSLRPGTDYGYTF
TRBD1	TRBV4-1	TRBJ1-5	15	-	TGCGCCAGCAGCCAAGGACAGGGGGCGCGACAGCCCCAGCATTTT	CASSQGQGARQPQHF
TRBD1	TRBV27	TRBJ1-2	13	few	TGTGCCAGCAGCCGGGACAGTAACTATGGCTACACCTTC	CASSRDSNYGYTF
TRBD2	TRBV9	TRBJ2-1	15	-	TGTGCCAGCAGCCTCAGCGGGGGGGCTTCCTATGAGCAGTTCTTC	CASSLSGGASYEQFF
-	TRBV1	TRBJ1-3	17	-	TGCACCAGCAGCCAAGATATAAGGCAGGGGATAGGAAACACCATATATTTT	CTSSQDIRQGIGNTIYF
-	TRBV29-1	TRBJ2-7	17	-	TGCAGCGTTGAAGATGACAGGGGACTGGGGGGGTCCTACGAGCAGTACTTC	CSVEDDRGLGGSYEQYF
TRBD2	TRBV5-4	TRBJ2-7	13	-	TGTGCCAGCAGCCCCGGACTAGCGCTCGAGCAGTACTTC	CASSPGLALEQYF
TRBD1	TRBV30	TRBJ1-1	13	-	TGTGCCTGGGACAGGGGGCGAAAGACTGAAGCTTTCTTT	CAWDRGRKTEAFF
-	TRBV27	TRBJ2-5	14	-	TGTGCCAGCAGTTTATCGCCAGGGATAGAGACCCAGTACTTC	CASSLSPGIETQYF
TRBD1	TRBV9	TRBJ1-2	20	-	TGTGCCAGCAGCGTAGCTAAAAAAAAACTCCGGGACAGGGAATCCTATGGCTACACCTTC	CASSVAKKKLRDRESYGYTF
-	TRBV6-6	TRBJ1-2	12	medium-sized	TGTGCCAGCAGTGGCCCGAACTATGGCTACACCTTC	CASSGPNYGYTF
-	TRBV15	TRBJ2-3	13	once	TGTGCCACCAGCTCGCGGACAGCCAATACGCAGTATTTT	CATSSRTANTQYF
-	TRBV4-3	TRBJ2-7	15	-	TGCGCCAGCAGCCAGGAATGGCGGGGTCTGGACGAGCAGTACTTC	CASSQEWRGLDEQYF
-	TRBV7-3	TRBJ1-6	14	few	TGTGCCAGCAGCCCGACAGGAGCCAATTCACCCCTCCACTTT	CASSPTGANSPLHF
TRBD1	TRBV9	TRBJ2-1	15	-	TGTGCCAGCAGCGTGGGGACAGGCGCCTACAATGAGCAGTTCTTC	CASSVGTGAYNEQFF
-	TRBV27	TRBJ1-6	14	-	TGTGCCAGCGGAACGGACAGCCATAATTCACCCCTCCACTTT	CASGTDSHNSPLHF
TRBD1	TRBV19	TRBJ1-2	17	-	TGTGCCAGTAGTGAGGGACCACAGGGGGCGCGGAACTATGGCTACACCTTC	CASSEGPQGARNYGYTF
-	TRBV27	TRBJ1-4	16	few	TGTGCCAGCAGTTTATTTTCCGGACAGCCTAATGAAAAACTGTTTTTT	CASSLFSGQPNEKLFF
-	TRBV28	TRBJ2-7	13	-	TGTGCCAGCAGCGAGAACAGTGCCTACGAGCAGTACTTC	CASSENSAYEQYF
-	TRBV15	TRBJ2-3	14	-	TGTGCCACCAGCAACCATCCTACCACAGATACGCAGTATTTT	CATSNHPTTDTQYF
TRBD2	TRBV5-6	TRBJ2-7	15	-	TGTGCCAGCAGCTCTAACTTAGCGGGTAGGCACGAGCAGTACTTC	CASSSNLAGRHEQYF
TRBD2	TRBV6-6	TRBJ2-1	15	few	TGTGCCAGCAGTAGTTACGGGGGGGCCTACAATGAGCAGTTCTTC	CASSSYGGAYNEQFF
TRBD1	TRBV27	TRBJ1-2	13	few	TGTGCCAGCAGTTCCGGGACAGGGTATGCCTACACCTTC	CASSSGTGYAYTF
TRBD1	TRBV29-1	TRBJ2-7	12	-	TGCAGCGCCCGAGGGACAGGCCGCGAGCAGTACTTC	CSARGTGREQYF
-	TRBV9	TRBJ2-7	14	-	TGTGCCAGCAGCGTAGACCCCTCGGTGGACGAGCAGTACTTC	CASSVDPSVDEQYF
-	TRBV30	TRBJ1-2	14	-	TGTGCCTGGAGCACCGACAGCTCATTCTATGGCTACACCTTC	CAWSTDSSFYGYTF
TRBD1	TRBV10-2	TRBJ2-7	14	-	TGCGCCAGCGCGACAGGGGGAAGTCCCTACGAGCAGTACTTC	CASATGGSPYEQYF
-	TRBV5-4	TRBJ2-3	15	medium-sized	TGTGCCAGCAGCTTGGGGGGAGGCTTCGGTGATACGCAGTATTTT	CASSLGGGFGDTQYF
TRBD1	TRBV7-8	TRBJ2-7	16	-	TGTGCCAGCAGCTCCCTCCAGGGACAGATATACTACGAGCAGTACTTC	CASSSLQGQIYYEQYF
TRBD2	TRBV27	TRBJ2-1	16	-	TGTGCCAGCAGTCCGTTCAGCGGGGGACCCTACAATGAGCAGTTCTTC	CASSPFSGGPYNEQFF
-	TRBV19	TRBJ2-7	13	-	TGTGCCAGTAGTTCTAACCTCGACAGCGAGCAGTACTTC	CASSSNLDSEQYF
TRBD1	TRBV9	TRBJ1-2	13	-	TGTGCCAGCAGCAATACAGGGGTCTATGGCTACACCTTC	CASSNTGVYGYTF
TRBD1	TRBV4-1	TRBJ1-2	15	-	TGCGCCAGCAGCCCTACGGACAGGACTATTTGGGGCTACACCTTC	CASSPTDRTIWGYTF
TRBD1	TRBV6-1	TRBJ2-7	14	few	TGTGCCAGCAGTGAGACAGGGGGCTCCTACGAGCAGTACTTC	CASSETGGSYEQYF
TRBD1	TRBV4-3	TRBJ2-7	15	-	TGCGCCAGCAGCCCCGGGACAGGAACCTCCTACGAGCAGTACTTC	CASSPGTGTSYEQYF